These T cell receptor beta chains were read from a single sample in a study of response to subunit inactivated influenza vaccine. TCRdb redid the calling of the RT-PCR reads with MiXCR, one entry per CDR3 protein. Of more than 400,000 distinct CDR3 sequences in the sample, approximately 10% are singletons; the top ten hold around 12%. The material was PBMCs from blood, obtained about 40 days after vaccination. The receptors stem from a man aged 50-60 years who received an inactivated influenza vaccine. The CDR3 runs from the conserved cysteine through the conserved F or W. The order of the fields is J gene, V gene, D gene, clone size, CDR3 DNA, CDR3 protein. A D gene is named only where the DNA matches it firmly. Rows give clone size only sometimes, using once, few, many, or a class for an expanded clone.

>TRBJ2-3|TRBV7-2|.|many
TGTGCCAGCAGCTTACTGGGACCTGATACGCAGTATTTT
CASSLLGPDTQYF
>TRBJ2-3|TRBV6-2/TRBV6-3|.|few
TGTGCCACCACCACGGGTGACCAAGACACAGATACGCAGTATTTT
CATTTGDQDTDTQYF
>TRBJ1-4|TRBV12-3/TRBV12-4|.|many
TGTGCCAGCAGTAGAGCCAGGTTCTCAACTAATGAAAAACTGTTTTTT
CASSRARFSTNEKLFF
>TRBJ2-3|TRBV12-3/TRBV12-4|TRBD1|few
TGTGCCAGCAAACCCCCGGGACAGACCACAGATACGCAGTATTTT
CASKPPGQTTDTQYF
>TRBJ1-1|TRBV10-3|.|few
TGTGCCATCAGTGTAGGGTACAGGGAGGGGAACACTGAAGCTTTCTTT
CAISVGYREGNTEAFF
>TRBJ1-1|TRBV6-2/TRBV6-3|.|few
TGTGCCAGCACCGAGCGGACAGCTAGGACTGAAGCTTTCTTT
CASTERTARTEAFF
>TRBJ2-7|TRBV25-1|TRBD2|few
TGTGCCAGCAGTGGCCAGACTAGCGGAACCTACGAGCAGTACTTC
CASSGQTSGTYEQYF
>TRBJ2-3|TRBV11-2|TRBD2|.
TGTGCCAGCAGCACGTCCGGACTAGCGGGGGGACTTACGCAGTATTTT
CASSTSGLAGGLTQYF
>TRBJ2-5|TRBV6-2/TRBV6-3|.|.
TGTGCCAGCAGTTACTCGAGGCTTAGCGGTATCCACGAGACCCAGTACTTC
CASSYSRLSGIHETQYF
>TRBJ1-1|TRBV7-9|.|few
TGTGCCAGCAGCTTACCGGCCATGGGCACTGAAGCTTTCTTT
CASSLPAMGTEAFF
>TRBJ2-7|TRBV7-6|TRBD1|.
TGTGCCAGCAGCTTAGGGACAGGGGGAAGGTCGGGGGAGCAGTACTTC
CASSLGTGGRSGEQYF
>TRBJ1-5|TRBV29-1|TRBD1|.
TGCAGCGTTGGAGGGACAGGGACTCAGCCCCAGCATTTT
CSVGGTGTQPQHF
>TRBJ2-1|TRBV6-2/TRBV6-3|.|many
TGTGCCAGCAGTTACGGCGAGACTGAGCAGTTCTTC
CASSYGETEQFF